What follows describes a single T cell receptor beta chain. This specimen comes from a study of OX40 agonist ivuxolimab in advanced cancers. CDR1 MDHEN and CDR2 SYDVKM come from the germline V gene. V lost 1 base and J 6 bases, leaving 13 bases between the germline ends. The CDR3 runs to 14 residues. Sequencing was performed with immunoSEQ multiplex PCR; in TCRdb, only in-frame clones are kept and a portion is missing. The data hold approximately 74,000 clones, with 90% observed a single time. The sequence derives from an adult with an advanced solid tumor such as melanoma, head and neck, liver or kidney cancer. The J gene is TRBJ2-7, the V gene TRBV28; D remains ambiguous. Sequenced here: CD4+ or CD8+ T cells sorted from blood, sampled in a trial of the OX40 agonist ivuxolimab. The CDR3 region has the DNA TGTGCCAGCAGTTTATCCAGCACCCTCCCCGAGCAGTACTTC. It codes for CASSLSSTLPEQYF.